The present T cell receptor beta chain was sequenced within a study of T cells in Graves' hyperthyroidism and ophthalmopathy. Study at large: The authors collected peripheral blood at initial diagnosis, before any treatment.

PBMCs were sourced from less than 12 ml fresh peripheral blood. This clonotype came up many times. Amplification of TCR beta CDR3 regions used RNA as the template. With the HTBI primer set, the TCR CDR3 went through a first round of RT-PCR. One entry per CDR3 protein, called by TCRdb with MiXCR from the multiplex PCR reads. The sample has under 350,000 distinct CDR3 sequences, 20% to 25% seen once; the top ten hold approximately 30%. Germline V lookup: CDR1 SGHAT, CDR2 FQDESV (reference sequence). Trimming removed 5 bases from V and 2 bases from J, with 19 bases in between. The CDR3 has 16 residues. This receptor was taken from a man aged 35 to 55 with Graves' hyperthyroidism that later progressed to Graves' ophthalmopathy. This sequence joins TRBV11-1 and TRBJ2-7, with D possibly TRBD2 on 6 matching bases. Sequenced input: blood. CDR3 bases: TGTGCCAGCAGCCCAGGAGGCAGCTGGGGGGCCTACGAGCAGTACTTC. This sequence encodes CASSPGGSWGAYEQYF. Looking up the rest from reference TRBV11-1 and TRBJ2-7 gives the full variable domain: EAEVAQSPRYKITEKSQAVAFWCDPISGHATLYWYRQILGQGPELLVQFQDESVVDDSQLPKDRFSAERLKGVDSTLKIQPAELGDSAMYLCASSPGGSWGAYEQYFGPGTRLTVT.